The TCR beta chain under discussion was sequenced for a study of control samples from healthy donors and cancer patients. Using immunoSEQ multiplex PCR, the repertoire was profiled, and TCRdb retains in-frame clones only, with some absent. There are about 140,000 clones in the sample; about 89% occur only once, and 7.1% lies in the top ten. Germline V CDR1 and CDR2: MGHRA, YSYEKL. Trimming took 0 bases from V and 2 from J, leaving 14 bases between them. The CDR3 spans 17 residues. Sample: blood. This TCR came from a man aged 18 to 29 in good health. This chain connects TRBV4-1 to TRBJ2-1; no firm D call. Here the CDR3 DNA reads TGCGCCAGCAGCCAAGATCTAAGCAACATGGCCTACAATGAGCAGTTCTTC. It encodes CASSQDLSNMAYNEQFF.